The 30 T cell receptor beta chains reported below all come from one sample, sequenced in a study of T cells in Graves' hyperthyroidism and ophthalmopathy. Amplified TCR beta CDR3 regions came from RNA transcripts. Initially, a first-round RT-PCR of the TCR CDR3 employed the HTBI primer set. TCRdb reprocessed the multiplex PCR reads with MiXCR, giving one entry per CDR3 protein. The profile covers hundreds of thousands of distinct CDR3 sequences, with roughly 14% appearing a single time and over 3.5% taken by the ten largest. The specimen was blood. The receptors here all came from a middle-aged woman with Graves' ophthalmopathy.

This clonotype occurred many times. V usage is TRBV11-2 and J usage is TRBJ2-7, with no clear D. CDR1 and CDR2 (germline): SGHAT, FQNNGV. The CDR3 runs 16 residues. The V end lost 0 bases, the J end lost 0 bases, and 12 bases lay between the germline ends. The CDR3 DNA reads as TGTGCCAGCAGCTTAGATGGGTTTCAAAGCTCCTACGAGCAGTACTTC. It translates to CASSLDGFQSSYEQYF.

The rearrangement links TRBV20-1 to TRBJ1-1; D not resolved. The V end lost 0 bases, the J end lost 1 base, and 9 bases lay between the germline ends. CDR3 length: 14 amino acids. Germline V gene data show CDR1 as DFQATT and CDR2 as SNEGSKA (reference sequence). The chain's CDR3 is CSARDRGGNTEAFF. CDR3 sequence (DNA): TGCAGTGCTAGAGACCGGGGAGGGAACACTGAAGCTTTCTTT.

This clonotype was counted at least ten times. V is TRBV7-3 and J is TRBJ1-1; D is unclear. The germline V gene encodes CDR1 SGHTA and CDR2 FQGTGA. The V gene lost 2 bases and the J gene lost 4 bases, with 8 bases spanning the gap. There are 13 residues in the CDR3. The CDR3 sequence is CASSLQEGTEAFF. The DNA for the CDR3 is TGTGCCAGCAGCTTACAGGAAGGCACTGAAGCTTTCTTT. The entire variable domain, with the rest obtained from reference TRBV7-3 and TRBJ1-1, is as follows: GAGVSQTPSNKVTEKGKYVELRCDPISGHTALYWYRQSLGQGPEFLIYFQGTGAADDSGLPNDRFFAVRPEGSVSTLKIQRTERGDSAVYLCASSLQEGTEAFFGQGTRLTVV.

V usage is TRBV2 and J usage is TRBJ2-7; D is undetermined. The CDR3 runs 13 residues. The germline V and J ends were trimmed by 4 bases and 0 bases, with 7 bases remaining between them. Per germline, CDR1 SNHLY and CDR2 FYNNEI. The CDR3: CASSGAFSYEQYF. As DNA, the CDR3 is TGTGCCAGCAGTGGGGCCTTCTCCTACGAGCAGTACTTC.

The table lists this clonotype with many counts. This chain links TRBV6-5 with TRBJ1-2; tentative D call: TRBD1 (5 bases). Germline loops: CDR1 MNHEY, CDR2 SVGAGI. The ends were cut back, 2 bases at V and 5 bases at J, with 15 bases in the middle. CDR3 length equals 15 residues. CDR3 residues: CASSYGVGTGYGYTF. The CDR3 DNA reads as TGTGCCAGCAGTTACGGGGTCGGGACCGGGTATGGCTACACCTTC.

The sample holds many counts of this clonotype. This chain links TRBV19 with TRBJ1-3; D may be TRBD1 (5 bases). V lost 5 bases and J lost 3, with 14 bases in between. Germline V gives CDR1 LNHDA, CDR2 SQIVND (reference sequence). The CDR3 extends over 15 amino acids. The CDR3 DNA is TGTGCCAGTAGTGCTCAGGGAGTATTTGGAAACACCATATATTTT. Translated: CASSAQGVFGNTIYF.

The table lists this clonotype with a few counts. The chain couples TRBV5-1 to TRBJ2-5; D is perhaps TRBD1 (6 bases). Germline CDR1 SGHRS, CDR2 YFSETQ. Trimming removed 7 bases from V and 5 bases from J, with 12 bases in between. The CDR3 runs 12 residues. In DNA form, the CDR3 reads TGCGCCAGCCCGGACAGTGTGGAGACCCAGTACTTC. Its protein product is CASPDSVETQYF.

This clonotype was seen ten or more times. The chain links TRBV11-2 to TRBJ2-5, with a possible D match to TRBD1 (7 bases). Germline V gives CDR1 SGHAT, CDR2 FQNNGV. The CDR3 is made up of 17 amino acids. Deletions cut 5 bases from V and 3 bases from J, with 22 bases between. For the CDR3, the DNA is TGTGCCAGCAGCCCACCGGGACAGCTGGCGGGAAAAGAGACCCAGTACTTC. Protein product: CASSPPGQLAGKETQYF. Variable domain in full (rest from reference TRBV11-2 and TRBJ2-5): EAGVAQSPRYKIIEKRQSVAFWCNPISGHATLYWYQQILGQGPKLLIQFQNNGVVDDSQLPKDRFSAERLKGVDSTLKIQPAKLEDSAVYLCASSPPGQLAGKETQYFGPGTRLLVL.

About this clonotype: A much larger clonotype is one base distant, so this may be a read error. Likely a read error: the CDR3 ends without its conserved phenylalanine or tryptophan. The V and J genes are TRBV20-1 and TRBJ1-6, with D perhaps matching TRBD1 (6 bases). This CDR3 region has 15 residues. Between the trimmed V and J ends, which lost 3 bases and 6 bases, there was a span of 15 bases. Germline-derived CDR1 and CDR2 are DFQATT and SNEGSKA (reference sequence). CDR3 sequence (DNA): TGCAGTGCTAGGAGAATCGGACAGCTTAATTCACCCCTCCACTCT. Encoded protein: CSARRIGQLNSPLHS.

This clonotype was observed a few times. V gene TRBV4-2 combines with J gene TRBJ2-5, with a possible D match to TRBD2 (6 bases). Trimming stripped 4 bases from V and 5 bases from J, with 11 bases between. Germline V gives CDR1 LGHNA, CDR2 YNFKEQ. The CDR3 consists of 13 residues. The DNA of the CDR3 is TGTGCCAGCAGCCCTCGACTAGTTGAGACCCAGTACTTC. The encoded protein is CASSPRLVETQYF.

V is TRBV11-2 and J is TRBJ2-5; no clear D. V was pared by 7 bases and J by 2 bases, with 11 bases between. Germline V CDR1 and CDR2: SGHAT, FQNNGV. The CDR3 covers 13 residues. The CDR3 DNA is TGTGCCAGCACCCCGAGCGAACAAGAGACCCAGTACTTC. Translated: CASTPSEQETQYF.

This chain connects TRBV4-1 to TRBJ2-4; D is perhaps TRBD1 (6 bases). The CDR3 has 18 residues. Germline V gene data show CDR1 as MGHRA and CDR2 as YSYEKL. V lost 0 bases, J lost 0 bases, and 15 bases lay in between. The CDR3 here is CASSQDRHGTLAKNIQYF. The CDR3 nucleotides read TGCGCCAGCAGCCAAGATAGGCACGGGACACTAGCCAAAAACATTCAGTACTTC.

The sample holds many counts of this clonotype. The rearrangement links TRBV9 to TRBJ2-5; a possible D gene is TRBD2 (5 bases). The CDR3 has 14 residues. Trimming removed 0 bases from V and 5 bases from J, with 11 bases in between. Germline CDR1 and CDR2: SGDLS and YYNGEE. DNA of the CDR3: TGTGCCAGCAGCGTAGAAGATTGGAGGGAGACCCAGTACTTC. Protein: CASSVEDWRETQYF.

This clonotype has at least ten counts. This chain connects TRBV20-1 to TRBJ1-2; D is uncertain. The germline V gene encodes CDR1 DFQATT and CDR2 SNEGSKA (reference sequence). CDR3 length equals 8 residues. Deletions cut 6 bases from V and 7 bases from J, with 3 bases between. CDR3 nucleotide sequence: TGCAGTGCGGTTGGCTACACCTTC. Protein: CSAVGYTF.

The sample holds many counts of this clonotype. V usage is TRBV6-2 or TRBV6-3 and J usage is TRBJ1-1; D might be TRBD1 (6 bases). CDR3 length: 17 amino acids. V lost 0 bases to trimming and J lost 3 bases, with 17 bases between them. Germline CDR1 MNHEY, CDR2 SVGEGT. Written as DNA, the CDR3 is TGTGCCAGCAGTTACTCCGGAGGGGGGTGGGTATACACTGAAGCTTTCTTT. Amino acids: CASSYSGGGWVYTEAFF.

This clonotype was observed many times. J is TRBJ2-5 and V is TRBV19; 8 bases line up with TRBD1. Germline CDR1 is LNHDA and CDR2 is SQIVND (reference sequence). The junction had 7 bases not matched to a gene; V was cut back by 5 bases and J by 2 bases. This CDR3 has 15 amino acids. CDR3 amino acids: CASSSPDRAQETQYF. In DNA, the CDR3 is TGTGCCAGTAGTTCCCCGGACAGGGCTCAAGAGACCCAGTACTTC. Full variable domain (remainder filled in from reference TRBV19 and TRBJ2-5): DGGITQSPKYLFRKEGQNVTLSCEQNLNHDAMYWYRQDPGQGLRLIYYSQIVNDFQKGDIAEGYSVSREKKESFPLTVTSAQKNPTAFYLCASSSPDRAQETQYFGPGTRLLVL.

This clonotype was seen more than once but under ten times. The chain uses TRBV5-1 and TRBJ1-3; 7 nucleotides line up with TRBD1. V shed 7 bases and J 0 bases; nucleotides not matched to a gene: 7. Per germline, CDR1 SGHRS and CDR2 YFSETQ. The CDR3 contains 15 residues. The chain's CDR3 is CASARDRTSGNTIYF. Written as DNA, the CDR3 is TGCGCCAGCGCCCGGGACAGAACCTCTGGAAACACCATATATTTT.

This clonotype was counted many times. J is TRBJ1-2 and V is TRBV12-3 or TRBV12-4, with 9 bases fitting TRBD1. The CDR3 has 13 amino acids. V gave up 5 bases and J gave up 7 bases; unmatched junction bases: 5. CDR3 nucleotide sequence: TGTGCCAGCAGTAAGGGACAGGGATTTGGCTACACCTTC. This sequence encodes CASSKGQGFGYTF.

The chain's CDR3 is CASSQDQGRGRTEAFF. The CDR3 DNA reads TGCGCCAGCAGCCAAGACCAGGGTAGGGGAAGGACTGAAGCTTTCTTT. This rearrangement joins TRBV4-3 to TRBJ1-1; possible D gene TRBD1, 5 bases. Trimming shortened V by 0 bases and J by 5 bases, and 16 bases separated the two germline ends. CDR1 and CDR2 from the germline V gene are LGHNA and YSLEER. This CDR3 comprises 16 residues.

The chain's CDR3 is CASRGSGNTEAFF. The CDR3 DNA follows: TGTGCCAGCAGAGGTTCAGGGAACACTGAAGCTTTCTTT. The V and J genes are TRBV27 and TRBJ1-1; D ambiguous. The V end was cut by 6 bases, the J end by 1 base, with 9 bases between. Germline CDR1 reads MNHEY; CDR2 reads SMNVEV (reference sequence). The CDR3 length is 13 residues.

This clonotype was recorded many times. The genes are TRBV28 and TRBJ2-7; D possibly corresponds to TRBD1 (6 bases). CDR1 MDHEN and CDR2 SYDVKM come from the germline V gene. V was pared by 6 bases and J by 2 bases, with 17 bases between. This CDR3 has 15 residues. The CDR3 DNA sequence: TGTGCCAGCAGCCTCGTTCCACAGGGCCCCTACGAGCAGTACTTC. Translating gives CASSLVPQGPYEQYF.

This clonotype has at least ten counts. The chain carries TRBV5-5 and TRBJ2-2, with 8 bases lining up with TRBD1. Germline V lookup: CDR1 SGHKS, CDR2 YYEKEE (reference sequence). The CDR3 totals 15 residues. The V and J ends lost 4 bases and 7 bases, in that order; junction bases with no gene match: 9. CDR3 region: CASSSDRGVHGELFF. Here the CDR3 DNA reads TGTGCCAGCAGCAGTGACAGGGGTGTGCACGGGGAGCTGTTTTTT.

This clonotype was seen many times. A clone one base away is much larger, so this may be a read error. Here the CDR3 DNA reads TGTGCCAGCAGTGAAGGCAGGGCCTACGAGCAGTACTTC. It yields the protein CASSEGRAYEQYF. The chain has TRBV6-1 and TRBJ2-7; possible D gene TRBD1, 5 bases. Germline V gene sequence: CDR1 MNHNS, CDR2 SASEGT. CDR3 length: 13 amino acids. Between the trimmed V and J ends, which lost 1 base and 2 bases, there was a span of 6 bases.

This clonotype was counted only a few times. The V and J genes are TRBV20-1 and TRBJ2-2; 8 bases are a match to TRBD2. The germline gives CDR1 DFQATT, CDR2 SNEGSKA (reference sequence). V lost 1 base to trimming and J lost 4 bases; unmatched junction nucleotides: 2. The CDR3 contains 14 residues. CDR3 bases: TGCAGTGCTAGAGTGAGCGGGGGCACCGGGGAGCTGTTTTTT. This gives the protein CSARVSGGTGELFF.

This clonotype occurred many times. The chain carries TRBV5-1 and TRBJ2-2, with D possibly being TRBD1 (6 bases). Germline CDR1 reads SGHRS; CDR2 reads YFSETQ. V was cut by 3 bases and J by 8 bases, with 11 bases left in between. This CDR3 is 13 amino acids long. CDR3 amino acids: CASSSSGQGELFF. Written as DNA, the CDR3 is TGCGCCAGCAGCTCCTCGGGACAAGGGGAGCTGTTTTTT. The whole variable domain, filled in from reference TRBV5-1 and TRBJ2-2, reads KAGVTQTPRYLIKTRGQQVTLSCSPISGHRSVSWYQQTPGQGLQFLFEYFSETQRNKGNFPGRFSGRQFSNSRSEMNVSTLELGDSALYLCASSSSGQGELFFGEGSRLTVL.

This sequence joins TRBV2 and TRBJ2-5, with 10 bases aligning to TRBD1. CDR1 is SNHLY, CDR2 FYNNEI, per germline. The CDR3 runs 13 residues. V dropped 8 bases and J dropped 5; count of bases not matched to a gene: 5. In DNA, the CDR3 is TGTGCCAGCTGGACAGGGGGGGCGGAGACCCAGTACTTC. This encodes CASWTGGAETQYF.

This clonotype was picked up many times. CDR3 protein: CASSQQGSDYGYTF. The CDR3 region has the DNA TGTGCCAGCAGTCAACAGGGAAGTGACTATGGCTACACCTTC. This chain joins TRBV12-3 or TRBV12-4 and TRBJ1-2; D perhaps matches TRBD1 (6 bases). This CDR3 has 14 amino acids. V lost 5 bases to trimming and J lost 3 bases, with 13 bases between them.

This clonotype was observed a handful of times. This chain links TRBV28 with TRBJ1-6; D call uncertain. Germline V lookup: CDR1 MDHEN, CDR2 SYDVKM. The ends were cut back, 2 bases at V and 7 bases at J, with 9 bases in the middle. CDR3 length: 14 amino acids. The chain's CDR3 is CASSLPQENSPLHF. The CDR3, as DNA: TGTGCCAGCAGTTTACCCCAGGAAAATTCACCCCTCCACTTT.

Ten or more counts support this clonotype. The rearrangement links TRBV14 to TRBJ1-2, with D possibly TRBD1 on 5 matching bases. Looked up from germline, CDR1 is SGHDN and CDR2 is FVKESK. There are 13 residues in the CDR3. V was shortened by 5 bases and J by 4 bases, with 11 bases between the two germline ends. In DNA form, the CDR3 reads TGTGCCAGCAGCATTGACAGATTCTATGGCTACACCTTC. Translation: CASSIDRFYGYTF.

This chain connects TRBV19 to TRBJ1-2, with 8 bases matching TRBD1. Looked up from germline, CDR1 is LNHDA and CDR2 is SQIVND (reference sequence). V lost 10 bases, J lost 3 bases, and 16 bases stayed unmatched. This CDR3 is built from 16 residues. CDR3 residues: CAKWVGQDLSDYGYTF. DNA for the CDR3: TGTGCCAAGTGGGTGGGACAGGACCTCTCGGACTATGGCTACACCTTC. Supplemented by reference TRBV19 and TRBJ1-2, the full variable domain reads DGGITQSPKYLFRKEGQNVTLSCEQNLNHDAMYWYRQDPGQGLRLIYYSQIVNDFQKGDIAEGYSVSREKKESFPLTVTSAQKNPTAFYLCAKWVGQDLSDYGYTFGSGTRLTVV.